The rows below give T cell receptor beta chains drawn from one sample of a study of CD8 T cells in ankylosing spondylitis. TCRdb re-called the 5' RACE reads through MiXCR, storing one row per CDR3 protein. The sample has some 130,000 distinct CDR3 sequences, 17% seen once. Source material: blood, either unsorted or a sorted T cell fraction (not recorded which). Receptors were obtained from a male donor with ankylosing spondylitis. Both conserved end residues are part of each CDR3. A D gene is named only where the DNA matches it firmly. Where a row states a size, it is once, few, many or the class of an expanded clone; other rows omit it.

- | TRBJ2-3 | few | TRBV20-1 | CSARGAGDYTQYF | TGCAGTGCTAGAGGGGCTGGGGACTATACGCAGTATTTT
- | TRBJ2-1 | - | TRBV6-2/TRBV6-3 | CASSLWGGGSSYNEQFF | TGTGCCAGCAGTTTGTGGGGAGGGGGAAGCTCCTACAATGAGCAGTTCTTC
- | TRBJ2-1 | few | TRBV7-8 | CASSFLATYNEQFF | TGTGCCAGCAGCTTCCTAGCGACCTACAATGAGCAGTTCTTC
- | TRBJ2-3 | - | TRBV28 | CASSLGLNTDTQYF | TGTGCCAGCAGTTTAGGGCTGAACACAGATACGCAGTATTTT
TRBD2 | TRBJ2-3 | - | TRBV28 | CASSFRGRGTDTQYF | TGTGCCAGCAGTTTTCGCGGGAGAGGGACAGATACGCAGTATTTT
- | TRBJ1-5 | - | TRBV27 | CASSVRGGNQPQHF | TGTGCCAGCAGTGTACGGGGTGGGAATCAGCCCCAGCATTTT
- | TRBJ1-3 | few | TRBV20-1 | CSARNRYSGNTIYF | TGCAGTGCTAGAAACAGATACTCTGGAAACACCATATATTTT
TRBD2 | TRBJ2-7 | - | TRBV5-1 | CASSETGTTSYEQYF | TGCGCCAGCAGCGAAACCGGGACTACCTCCTACGAGCAGTACTTC
TRBD1 | TRBJ2-1 | few | TRBV12-3/TRBV12-4 | CASSPVGQFNEQFF | TGTGCCAGCAGCCCGGTGGGACAGTTTAATGAGCAGTTCTTC
- | TRBJ1-6 | - | TRBV4-1 | CASSQHPPTGRNSPLHF | TGCGCCAGCAGCCAACATCCGCCGACAGGAAGGAATTCACCCCTCCACTTT
- | TRBJ2-7 | - | TRBV10-3 | CAISGWESDSYEQYF | TGTGCCATCAGTGGCTGGGAGTCGGACTCCTACGAGCAGTACTTC
- | TRBJ2-3 | - | TRBV7-3 | CASSPGIPRTDTQYF | TGTGCCAGCAGCCCGGGGATTCCTCGCACAGATACGCAGTATTTT
- | TRBJ2-7 | few | TRBV2 | CASSGEAYEQYF | TGTGCCAGCAGTGGGGAGGCCTACGAGCAGTACTTC
- | TRBJ2-3 | - | TRBV6-1 | CASSERGPWQYF | TGTGCCAGCAGTGAAAGGGGACCGTGGCAGTATTTT
TRBD2 | TRBJ2-1 | few | TRBV10-3 | CAISEGTSVNEQFF | TGTGCCATCAGTGAAGGGACTAGCGTTAATGAGCAGTTCTTC
- | TRBJ2-3 | once | TRBV20-1 | CSASRLRTDTQYF | TGCAGTGCTAGCCGTCTTCGCACAGATACGCAGTATTTT
TRBD1 | TRBJ1-5 | few | TRBV27 | CASSLSRDRGSPQPQHF | TGTGCCAGCAGTTTATCCCGGGACAGGGGATCACCTCAGCCCCAGCATTTT
TRBD2 | TRBJ2-1 | few | TRBV5-1 | CASSDASGRNEQFF | TGCGCCAGCAGCGACGCTAGCGGGAGGAATGAGCAGTTCTTC
- | TRBJ2-2 | few | TRBV7-9 | CASSPYLVGELFF | TGTGCCAGCAGCCCCTACCTCGTCGGGGAGCTGTTTTTT
- | TRBJ2-7 | few | TRBV12-3/TRBV12-4 | CAQRSWGKFYSYEQYF | TGTGCCCAGAGGTCGTGGGGGAAATTTTACTCCTACGAGCAGTACTTC
- | TRBJ1-1 | - | TRBV12-3/TRBV12-4 | CASRPLLNTEAFF | TGTGCCAGCCGACCACTATTGAACACTGAAGCTTTCTTT
TRBD2 | TRBJ2-1 | - | TRBV11-3 | CASSSGGPGYNEQFF | TGTGCCAGCAGCTCGGGAGGTCCGGGCTACAATGAGCAGTTCTTC
- | TRBJ2-1 | many | TRBV20-1 | CSASMGPSPYNEQFF | TGCAGTGCCTCTATGGGACCATCCCCTTACAATGAGCAGTTCTTC
- | TRBJ2-1 | many | TRBV29-1 | CSVQGGNEQFF | TGCAGCGTTCAAGGGGGCAATGAGCAGTTCTTC
- | TRBJ2-1 | few | TRBV14 | CASSHAGNEQFF | TGTGCCAGCAGCCATGCGGGGAATGAGCAGTTCTTC
- | TRBJ2-7 | - | TRBV7-9 | CASSFRTDPYEQYF | TGTGCCAGCAGCTTTAGGACAGACCCCTACGAGCAGTACTTC
TRBD2 | TRBJ2-7 | few | TRBV29-1 | CSVRTSGDYEQYF | TGCAGCGTTAGGACTAGCGGAGACTACGAGCAGTACTTC
TRBD2 | TRBJ2-1 | - | TRBV5-1 | CASSWGLDEQFF | TGCGCCAGCAGCTGGGGACTAGATGAGCAGTTCTTC
TRBD2 | TRBJ2-3 | - | TRBV27 | CASSGTSGGEDTQYF | TGTGCCAGCAGCGGGACTAGCGGAGGCGAAGATACGCAGTATTTT
TRBD1 | TRBJ2-5 | - | TRBV28 | CAVLRTGSQETQYF | TGTGCCGTACTCCGGACAGGAAGCCAAGAGACCCAGTACTTC
- | TRBJ2-5 | few | TRBV7-9 | CAVRAPSQETQYF | TGTGCCGTCCGAGCTCCATCCCAGGAGACCCAGTACTTC
- | TRBJ1-6 | - | TRBV7-2 | CASSLVTSVSPLHF | TGTGCCAGCAGCTTAGTAACCTCAGTCTCACCCCTCCACTTT
TRBD1 | TRBJ1-2 | few | TRBV27 | CASSSTLTGAYF | TGTGCCAGCAGTTCGACGCTGACAGGGGCCTACTTC
- | TRBJ2-2 | - | TRBV7-3 | CASSSQPGELFF | TGTGCCAGCAGCTCCCAACCCGGGGAGCTGTTTTTT
- | TRBJ2-7 | - | TRBV27 | CASSLLGGSSYEQYF | TGTGCCAGCAGTTTACTTGGGGGGAGCTCCTACGAGCAGTACTTC
TRBD2 | TRBJ2-1 | few | TRBV7-7 | CASSPTSGSYEQFF | TGTGCCAGCAGCCCAACTAGCGGGAGCTATGAGCAGTTCTTC
TRBD1 | TRBJ2-7 | - | TRBV12-3/TRBV12-4 | CASSPRSGQGISYF | TGTGCCAGCAGTCCCCGATCGGGACAGGGAATTTCGTACTTC
TRBD1 | TRBJ1-4 | few | TRBV27 | CASSQTGVNEKLFF | TGTGCCAGCAGTCAGACAGGGGTAAATGAAAAACTGTTTTTT
TRBD2 | TRBJ2-1 | - | TRBV4-3 | CASSQDPSGRLFEQFF | TGCGCCAGCAGCCAAGACCCTAGCGGGAGGTTATTTGAGCAGTTCTTC
- | TRBJ2-1 | few | TRBV6-2/TRBV6-3 | CASLGGQDSYNEQFF | TGTGCCAGCCTAGGGGGGCAGGACTCTTACAATGAGCAGTTCTTC
- | TRBJ2-1 | - | TRBV20-1 | CSAKVRRSNNEQFF | TGCAGTGCTAAGGTTCGACGTTCGAACAATGAGCAGTTCTTC
- | TRBJ2-1 | few | TRBV7-9 | CASLRGSNEQFF | TGTGCCAGCTTGCGGGGTTCAAATGAGCAGTTCTTC
- | TRBJ2-1 | - | TRBV10-3 | CAIPGEKAGEQFF | TGTGCCATCCCGGGGGAGAAGGCGGGTGAGCAGTTCTTC
- | TRBJ2-7 | few | TRBV7-2 | CASSFGPTGLLYEQYF | TGTGCCAGCAGCTTCGGCCCAACGGGACTCCTCTACGAGCAGTACTTC
TRBD1 | TRBJ2-7 | few | TRBV10-3 | CAISESRTGSPYEQYF | TGTGCCATCAGTGAGTCCCGGACAGGATCCCCCTACGAGCAGTACTTC
TRBD2 | TRBJ2-1 | - | TRBV20-1 | CSATRPSGRFDEQFF | TGCAGTGCCACTCGCCCTAGCGGGAGATTCGATGAGCAGTTCTTC
- | TRBJ2-7 | - | TRBV24-1 | CATSDGLLYEQYF | TGTGCCACCAGTGATGGACTACTCTACGAGCAGTACTTC
- | TRBJ1-3 | - | TRBV19 | CASMRGNTIYF | TGTGCCAGTATGCGTGGAAACACCATATATTTT
TRBD1 | TRBJ1-5 | - | TRBV27 | CASSPRTGNQPQHF | TGTGCCAGCAGTCCACGGACAGGGAATCAGCCCCAGCATTTT
- | TRBJ2-3 | - | TRBV2 | CASSERRDGTDTQYF | TGTGCCAGCAGTGAACGTAGGGATGGCACAGATACGCAGTATTTT
- | TRBJ1-5 | - | TRBV27 | CASSFSLYQPQHF | TGTGCCAGCAGTTTCAGCTTGTATCAGCCCCAGCATTTT
- | TRBJ2-1 | few | TRBV4-1 | CASSPRIRNLYNEQFF | TGCGCCAGCAGCCCAAGGATACGGAACCTCTACAATGAGCAGTTCTTC
TRBD2 | TRBJ2-3 | few | TRBV28 | CASKTSGRGSEDTQYF | TGTGCCAGTAAGACTAGCGGGAGAGGGTCGGAAGATACGCAGTATTTT
- | TRBJ1-1 | few | TRBV20-1 | CSARGSRRTEAFF | TGCAGTGCTAGAGGTTCGAGGAGGACTGAAGCTTTCTTT
- | TRBJ2-7 | many | TRBV12-3/TRBV12-4 | CASSLEASDLQYF | TGTGCCAGCAGTTTAGAGGCTAGCGACCTTCAGTACTTC